The clone carrying this T cell receptor (beta chain) appeared a single time. Produced via immunoSEQ multiplex PCR; TCRdb's table is partial and in-frame only. The sample contains about 230,000 clones, around nine tenths of which appear only once. The CDR3 runs to 13 residues. The germline V gene encodes CDR1 LNHDA and CDR2 SQIVND (reference sequence). Trimming took 8 bases from V and 2 from J, leaving 9 bases between them. The data were obtained in a study of blood T cell repertoires in COVID-19. Study at large: PBMCs, B-cell-depleted T cells, or T cells provided the cDNA or gDNA that made up the material.

Sequences were obtained from PBMCs or T cells enriched from blood (not recorded which). This TCR was recovered from a woman younger than 45 with acute COVID-19. This chain connects TRBV19 to TRBJ1-4; D remains unclear. The CDR3 sequence: CASRKRTNEKLFF. The CDR3 DNA follows: TGTGCCAGTCGAAAGAGGACTAATGAAAAACTGTTTTTT.